The entry that follows covers one T cell receptor (beta chain) sequence. The CDR3 is 14 amino acids. CDR1 SGDLS and CDR2 YYNGEE come from the germline V gene. V dropped 4 bases and J dropped 3; count of bases not matched to a gene: 5. This table comes from immunoSEQ multiplex PCR, and its TCRdb copy is limited to in-frame clones, with some not included. The data hold 45,000 to 55,000 clones, with over 90% observed a single time. This sample stems from a study of T cell changes during pregnancy in multiple sclerosis. The chain employs TRBV9 and TRBJ2-3; 7 positions agree with TRBD2. Sample: CD4+ T cells from peripheral blood mononuclear cells, taken after pregnancy. This sequence was found in a female donor in good health, enrolled as a control in a pregnancy study. CDR3 sequence reads: CASSSRTRTDTQYF. The CDR3 nucleotides read TGTGCCAGCAGCTCACGGACTAGGACAGATACGCAGTATTTT.